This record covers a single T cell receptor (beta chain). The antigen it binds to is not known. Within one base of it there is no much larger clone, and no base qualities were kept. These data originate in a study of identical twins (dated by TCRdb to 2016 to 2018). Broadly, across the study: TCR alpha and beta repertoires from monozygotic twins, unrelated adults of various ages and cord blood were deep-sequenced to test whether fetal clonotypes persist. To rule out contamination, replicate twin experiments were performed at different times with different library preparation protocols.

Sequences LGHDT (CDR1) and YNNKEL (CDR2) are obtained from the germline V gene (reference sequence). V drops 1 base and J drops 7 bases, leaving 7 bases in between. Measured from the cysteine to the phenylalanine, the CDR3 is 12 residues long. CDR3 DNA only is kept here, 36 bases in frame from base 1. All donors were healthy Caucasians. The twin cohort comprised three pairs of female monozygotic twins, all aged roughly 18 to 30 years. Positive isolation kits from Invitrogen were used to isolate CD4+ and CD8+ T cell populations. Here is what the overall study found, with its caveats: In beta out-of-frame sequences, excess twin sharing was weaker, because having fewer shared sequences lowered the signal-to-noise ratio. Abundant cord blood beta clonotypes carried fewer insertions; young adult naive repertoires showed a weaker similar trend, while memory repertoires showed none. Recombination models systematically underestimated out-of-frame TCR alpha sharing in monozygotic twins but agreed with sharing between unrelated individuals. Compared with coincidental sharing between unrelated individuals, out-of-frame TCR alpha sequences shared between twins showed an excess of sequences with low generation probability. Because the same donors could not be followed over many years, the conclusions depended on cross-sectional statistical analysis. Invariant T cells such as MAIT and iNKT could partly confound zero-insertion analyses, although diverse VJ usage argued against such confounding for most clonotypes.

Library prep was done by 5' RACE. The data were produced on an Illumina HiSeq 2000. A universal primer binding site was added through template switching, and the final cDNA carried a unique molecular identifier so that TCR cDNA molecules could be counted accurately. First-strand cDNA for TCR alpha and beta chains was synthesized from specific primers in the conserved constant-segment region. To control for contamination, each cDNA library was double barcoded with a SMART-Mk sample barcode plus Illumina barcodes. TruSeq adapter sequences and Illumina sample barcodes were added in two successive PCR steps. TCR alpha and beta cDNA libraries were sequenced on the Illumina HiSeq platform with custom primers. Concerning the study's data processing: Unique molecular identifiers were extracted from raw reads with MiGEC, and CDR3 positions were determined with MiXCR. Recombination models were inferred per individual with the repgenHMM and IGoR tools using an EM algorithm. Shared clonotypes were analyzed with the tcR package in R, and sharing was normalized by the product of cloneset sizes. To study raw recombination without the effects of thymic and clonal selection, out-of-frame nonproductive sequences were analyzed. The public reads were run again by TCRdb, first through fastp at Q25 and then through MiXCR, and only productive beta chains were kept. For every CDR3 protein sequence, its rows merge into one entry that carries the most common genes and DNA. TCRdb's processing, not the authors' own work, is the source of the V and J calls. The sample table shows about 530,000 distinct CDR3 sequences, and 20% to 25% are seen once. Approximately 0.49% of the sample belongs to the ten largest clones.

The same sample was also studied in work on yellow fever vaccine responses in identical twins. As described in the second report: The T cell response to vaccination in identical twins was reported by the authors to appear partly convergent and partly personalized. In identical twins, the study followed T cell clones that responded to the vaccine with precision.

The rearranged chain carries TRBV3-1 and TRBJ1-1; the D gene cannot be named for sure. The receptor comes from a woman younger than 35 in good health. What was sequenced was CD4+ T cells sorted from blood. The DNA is TGTGCCAGCAGCCAAGGCCGTGGTGAAGCTTTCTTT. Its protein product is CASSQGRGEAFF.